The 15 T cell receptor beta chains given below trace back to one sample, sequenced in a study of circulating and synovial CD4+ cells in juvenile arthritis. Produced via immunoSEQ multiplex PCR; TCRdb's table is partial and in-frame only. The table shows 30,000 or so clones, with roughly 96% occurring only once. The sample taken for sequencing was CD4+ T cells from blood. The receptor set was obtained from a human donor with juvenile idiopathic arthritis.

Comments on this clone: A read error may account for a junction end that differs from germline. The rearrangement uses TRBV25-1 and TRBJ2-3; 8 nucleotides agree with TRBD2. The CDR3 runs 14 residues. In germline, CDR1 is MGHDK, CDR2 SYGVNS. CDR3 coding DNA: TGTGCCAGCAGTGGGAGCGGGAGCAAAGATACGCAGTATTTT. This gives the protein CASSGSGSKDTQYF.

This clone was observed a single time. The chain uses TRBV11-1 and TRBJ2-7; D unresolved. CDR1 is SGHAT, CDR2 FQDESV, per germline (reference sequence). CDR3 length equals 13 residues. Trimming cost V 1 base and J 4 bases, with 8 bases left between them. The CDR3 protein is CASSLEERYEQYF. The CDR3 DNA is TGTGCCAGCAGCTTAGAGGAGAGGTACGAGCAGTACTTC. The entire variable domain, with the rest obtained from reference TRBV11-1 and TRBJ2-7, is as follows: EAEVAQSPRYKITEKSQAVAFWCDPISGHATLYWYRQILGQGPELLVQFQDESVVDDSQLPKDRFSAERLKGVDSTLKIQPAELGDSAMYLCASSLEERYEQYFGPGTRLTVT.

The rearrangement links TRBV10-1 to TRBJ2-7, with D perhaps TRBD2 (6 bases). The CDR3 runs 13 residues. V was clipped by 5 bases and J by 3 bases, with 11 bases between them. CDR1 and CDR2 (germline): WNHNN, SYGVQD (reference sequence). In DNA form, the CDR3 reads TGCGCCAGCAGTCCGGGACTGCTCTACGAGCAGTACTTC. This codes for CASSPGLLYEQYF.

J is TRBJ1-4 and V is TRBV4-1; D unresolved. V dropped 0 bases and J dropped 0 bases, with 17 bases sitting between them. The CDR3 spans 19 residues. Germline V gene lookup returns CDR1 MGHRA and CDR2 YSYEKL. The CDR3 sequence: CASSQDWAGGWATNEKLFF. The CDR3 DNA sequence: TGCGCCAGCAGCCAAGACTGGGCAGGAGGGTGGGCAACTAATGAAAAACTGTTTTTT.

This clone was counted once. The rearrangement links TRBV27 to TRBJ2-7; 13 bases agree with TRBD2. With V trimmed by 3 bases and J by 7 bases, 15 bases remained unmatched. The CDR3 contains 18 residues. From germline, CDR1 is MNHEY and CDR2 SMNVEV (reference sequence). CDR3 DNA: TGTGCCAGCAGTTTCCGGTCTCCGGGACTAGCGGGGCCAAGAGAGCAGTACTTC. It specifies CASSFRSPGLAGPREQYF.

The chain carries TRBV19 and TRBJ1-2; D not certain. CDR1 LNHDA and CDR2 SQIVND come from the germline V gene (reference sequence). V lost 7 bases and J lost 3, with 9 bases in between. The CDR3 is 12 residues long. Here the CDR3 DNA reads TGTGCCAGTAATTCGGTCTACTATGGCTACACCTTC. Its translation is CASNSVYYGYTF.

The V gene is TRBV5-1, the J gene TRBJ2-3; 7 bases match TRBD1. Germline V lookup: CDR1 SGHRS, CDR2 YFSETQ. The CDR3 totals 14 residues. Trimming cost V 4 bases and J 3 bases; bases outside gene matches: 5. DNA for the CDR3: TGCGCCAGCAGCATCGGGACAGTTACAGATACGCAGTATTTT. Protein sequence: CASSIGTVTDTQYF.

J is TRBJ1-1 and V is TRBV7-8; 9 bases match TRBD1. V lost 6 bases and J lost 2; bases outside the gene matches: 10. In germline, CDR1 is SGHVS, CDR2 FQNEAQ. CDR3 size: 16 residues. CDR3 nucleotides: TGTGCCAGCAGTAGGAGTCGGGACAGGGTCAACACTGAAGCTTTCTTT. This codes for CASSRSRDRVNTEAFF.

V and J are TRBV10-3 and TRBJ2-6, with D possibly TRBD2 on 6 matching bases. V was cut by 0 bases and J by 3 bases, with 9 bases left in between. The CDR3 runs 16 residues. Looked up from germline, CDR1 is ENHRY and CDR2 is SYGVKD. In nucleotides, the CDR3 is TGTGCCATCAGTGAGTCCCGGGGAGGTGGGGCCAACGTCCTGACTTTC. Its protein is CAISESRGGGANVLTF.

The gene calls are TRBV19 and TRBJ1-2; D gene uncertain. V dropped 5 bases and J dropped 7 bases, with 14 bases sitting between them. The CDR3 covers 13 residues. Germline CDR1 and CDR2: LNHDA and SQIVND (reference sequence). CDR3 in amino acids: CASSGETFRGYTF. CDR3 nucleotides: TGTGCCAGTAGTGGGGAGACGTTCCGTGGCTACACCTTC.

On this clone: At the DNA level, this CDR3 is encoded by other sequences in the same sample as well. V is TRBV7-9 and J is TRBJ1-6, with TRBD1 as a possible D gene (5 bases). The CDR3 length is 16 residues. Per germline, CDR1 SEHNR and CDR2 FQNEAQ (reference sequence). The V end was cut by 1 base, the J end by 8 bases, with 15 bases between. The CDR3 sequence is CASSLDYGTAYSPLHF. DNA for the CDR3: TGTGCCAGCAGCTTAGACTACGGGACTGCGTATTCACCCCTCCACTTT.

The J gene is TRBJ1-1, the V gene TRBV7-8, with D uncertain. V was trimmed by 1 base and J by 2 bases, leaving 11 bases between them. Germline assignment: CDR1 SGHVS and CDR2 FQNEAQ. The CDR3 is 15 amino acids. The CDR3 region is CASSLGSERNTEAFF. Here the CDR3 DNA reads TGTGCCAGCAGCTTAGGATCTGAGCGTAACACTGAAGCTTTCTTT.

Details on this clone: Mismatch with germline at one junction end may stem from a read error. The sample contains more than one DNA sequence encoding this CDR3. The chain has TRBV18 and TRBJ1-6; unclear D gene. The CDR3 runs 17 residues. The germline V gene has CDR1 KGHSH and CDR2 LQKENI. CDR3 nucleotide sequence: TGTGCCAGCTCACCACCCCTCCGTTACTCCTATAATTCCCCCCTCCACTTT. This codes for CASSPPLRYSYNSPLHF.

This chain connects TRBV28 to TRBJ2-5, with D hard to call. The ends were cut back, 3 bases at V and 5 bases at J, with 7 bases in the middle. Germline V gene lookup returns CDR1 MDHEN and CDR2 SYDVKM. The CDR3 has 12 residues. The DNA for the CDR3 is TGTGCCAGCAGTTTGTGGGCTGAGACCCAGTACTTC. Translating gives CASSLWAETQYF.

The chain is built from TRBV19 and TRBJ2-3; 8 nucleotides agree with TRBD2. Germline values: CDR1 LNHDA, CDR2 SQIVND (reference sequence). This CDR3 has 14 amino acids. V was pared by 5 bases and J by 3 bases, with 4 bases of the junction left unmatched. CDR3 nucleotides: TGTGCCAGTAGTTTCGAGCGGGAGACAGATACGCAGTATTTT. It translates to CASSFERETDTQYF.